This TCR beta chain is drawn from a study of patients and donors after allogeneic stem cell transplantation. The CDR3 extends over 14 amino acids. CDR1 and CDR2 from the germline V gene are DFQATT and SNEGSKA (reference sequence). V was clipped by 1 base and J by 3 bases, with 11 bases between them. This clonotype was recorded once. TCRdb redid the calling of the RT-PCR reads with MiXCR, one entry per CDR3 protein. The table includes 160,000 or so distinct CDR3 sequences, 24% detected once. This sequence was found in a human donor who was either an allogeneic HSCT recipient or a stem cell or donor lymphocyte infusion donor (not recorded which). It is not recorded whose cells these are; they may come from a transplant donor. J is TRBJ2-3 and V is TRBV20-1; D not certain. Sequencing input: blood, either unsorted or a sorted T cell fraction (not recorded which). CDR3 coding DNA: TGCAGTGCTAGAGGGACCGTTTGGACAGATACGCAGTATTTT. Protein product: CSARGTVWTDTQYF.